A single sample gave rise to the 31 T cell receptor beta chains below, sequenced in a study of T cells after yellow fever vaccination. TCRdb processed the 5' RACE reads anew with MiXCR; each CDR3 protein has one entry. The sample consists of some 560,000 distinct CDR3 sequences, over 15% of them appearing once. The sequenced sample was PBMCs, obtained 15 days after the yellow fever booster vaccination. These receptors were obtained from a man aged 30-40 years who received the YFV17D yellow fever vaccine.

J is TRBJ2-3 and V is TRBV20-1; tentative D call: TRBD2 (6 bases). CDR1 and CDR2 from the germline V gene are DFQATT and SNEGSKA (reference sequence). CDR3 length: 14 amino acids. Between the trimmed V and J ends, which lost 1 base and 2 bases, there was a span of 10 bases. The CDR3 region is CSARGGDATDTQYF. The CDR3 DNA reads as TGCAGTGCTAGAGGGGGGGACGCCACAGATACGCAGTATTTT.

This clonotype came up a few times. The chain has TRBV20-1 and TRBJ1-4, with TRBD1 matching over 8 bases. Germline CDR1 is DFQATT and CDR2 is SNEGSKA (reference sequence). The CDR3 length is 14 residues. Trimming removed 0 bases from V and 8 bases from J; junction bases left unmatched: 5. CDR3 loop: CSARDQGAAEKLFF. DNA of the CDR3: TGCAGTGCTAGAGATCAGGGGGCCGCGGAAAAACTGTTTTTT.

This chain links TRBV12-3 or TRBV12-4 with TRBJ2-3, with D tentatively TRBD2 (7 bases). The CDR3 is 13 amino acids. Trimming removed 5 bases from V and 5 bases from J, with 11 bases in between. CDR3 nucleotides: TGTGCCAGCAGTCCCGGGGGGCTAGATACGCAGTATTTT. It encodes CASSPGGLDTQYF.

This rearrangement joins TRBV10-3 to TRBJ1-5; 8 positions match TRBD1. The CDR3 is made up of 13 amino acids. Germline CDR1 is ENHRY and CDR2 is SYGVKD. The ends lost 10 bases at V and 6 bases at J; junction bases unmatched: 8. CDR3 residues: CATDRVNGQPQHF. CDR3 DNA sequence: TGTGCCACGGACAGGGTTAATGGTCAGCCCCAGCATTTT.

This chain connects TRBV28 to TRBJ1-5, with D unresolved. V lost 6 bases and J 3 bases, leaving 6 bases between the germline ends. The CDR3 runs 12 residues. Germline V gene sequence: CDR1 MDHEN, CDR2 SYDVKM. The CDR3 nucleotides read TGTGCCAGCAGGCGGTTCAATCAGCCCCAGCATTTT. Translated, it gives CASRRFNQPQHF.

The J gene is TRBJ1-2, the V gene TRBV6-5; D call uncertain. The CDR3 is 13 residues long. The V gene's germline CDR1 is MNHEY and CDR2 SVGAGI. V was clipped by 2 bases and J by 7 bases, with 11 bases between them. CDR3 loop: CASSYGSGGGYTF. The DNA of the CDR3 is TGTGCCAGCAGTTACGGGAGCGGCGGTGGCTACACCTTC.

The chain joins TRBV7-3 to TRBJ2-2; the match to TRBD2 covers 10 bases. V was clipped by 5 bases and J by 8 bases; unmatched bases: 17. This CDR3 has 18 residues. Germline CDR1 reads SGHTA; CDR2 reads FQGTGA. The chain's CDR3 is CASSPTTSGLPREGELFF. CDR3 in DNA: TGTGCCAGCAGCCCAACGACTAGCGGGCTCCCTAGGGAAGGGGAGCTGTTTTTT.

The CDR3 bases are TGCGCCAGCAGTCAATCCGGGCATATTCGGGAGGGCCGAGTTGGTGAGCAGTTCTTC. This sequence encodes CASSQSGHIREGRVGEQFF. The chain carries TRBV23-1 and TRBJ2-1; 8 bases match TRBD2. TRBV23-1 falls under the ORF class, with uncertain function. The CDR3 contains 19 residues. Unmatched junction bases numbered 19, after V lost 0 bases and J lost 9 bases.

The chain is built from TRBV6-2 or TRBV6-3 and TRBJ2-1; a weak D match, TRBD2 (6 bases). The CDR3 runs 14 residues. V was pared by 7 bases and J by 4 bases, with 14 bases between. In germline, CDR1 is MNHEY, CDR2 SVGEGT. The CDR3 DNA is TGTGCCAGCAAATGGGAGGACTATTACAATGAGCAGTTCTTC. Translation: CASKWEDYYNEQFF.

J is TRBJ2-1 and V is TRBV27, with TRBD1 identical over 9 bases. Trimming cost V 5 bases and J 10 bases; bases outside gene matches: 12. The CDR3 is 15 amino acids. CDR1 is MNHEY and CDR2 is SMNVEV in the germline V gene (reference sequence). The CDR3 DNA sequence: TGTGCCAGCAGTCCGGCCGGACAGGGGTCTAGGGAGCAGTTCTTC. It codes for CASSPAGQGSREQFF.

Of note for this clonotype: Being one base from a much bigger clone, this may be a read error. The chain recombines TRBV20-1 with TRBJ2-3; D possibly matches TRBD1 or TRBD2 (5 bases each). Germline CDR1 reads DFQATT; CDR2 reads SNEGSKA (reference sequence). CDR3 length: 13 residues. V was clipped by 0 bases and J by 2 bases, with 6 bases between them. CDR3: CSAREGVTDTQYF. Written as DNA, the CDR3 is TGCAGTGCTAGAGAGGGGGTCACAGATACGCAGTATTTT.

The chain joins TRBV7-9 to TRBJ2-1; D is unclear. Germline loops: CDR1 SEHNR, CDR2 FQNEAQ (reference sequence). With 4 bases removed from V and 3 bases from J, the gap between germline ends came to 19 bases. CDR3 length equals 17 residues. DNA of the CDR3: TGTGCCAGCAGCTCAAAAGGGTGGCTAGAAGACTACAATGAGCAGTTCTTC. Amino acid sequence: CASSSKGWLEDYNEQFF.

The chain combines TRBV3-1 with TRBJ2-2; D not resolved. The CDR3 covers 13 residues. V shed 3 bases and J shed 4 bases, with 6 bases lying between them. Germline V gene lookup returns CDR1 LGHDT and CDR2 YNNKEL (reference sequence). The DNA of the CDR3 is TGTGCCAGCAGCCAGCACCGCACCGGGGAGCTGTTTTTT. Its translation is CASSQHRTGELFF.

In DNA, the CDR3 is TGCAGTGGTCGGGCTCTCAATGAGCAGTTCTTC. Protein: CSGRALNEQFF. The chain couples TRBV20-1 to TRBJ2-1; D is unresolved. The V gene's germline CDR1 is DFQATT and CDR2 SNEGSKA (reference sequence). This CDR3 spans 11 amino acids. Trimming removed 7 bases from V and 6 bases from J, with 10 bases in between.

The rearrangement uses TRBV12-3 or TRBV12-4 and TRBJ2-7; unclear D gene. The CDR3 has 13 residues. V was trimmed by 3 bases and J by 7 bases, leaving 13 bases between them. As DNA, the CDR3 is TGTGCCAGCAGTTTGGGTAATATGGGGGAGCAGTACTTC. It yields the protein CASSLGNMGEQYF.

This clonotype was observed a handful of times. V and J are TRBV4-3 and TRBJ2-1; D gene ambiguous. This CDR3 comprises 12 residues. Trimming removed 4 bases from V and 8 bases from J, with 9 bases in between. Looked up from germline, CDR1 is LGHNA and CDR2 is YSLEER. The CDR3 loop is CASSPYTDEQFF. The CDR3 DNA follows: TGCGCCAGCAGCCCCTACACGGATGAGCAGTTCTTC.

This clonotype appeared a few times. This rearrangement joins TRBV20-1 to TRBJ2-7, with D hard to call. CDR1 is DFQATT, CDR2 SNEGSKA, per germline (reference sequence). The CDR3 totals 12 residues. V lost 6 bases to trimming and J lost 4 bases, with 13 bases between them. Written as DNA, the CDR3 is TGCAGTGCATGGGCCAGTGTTTACGAGCAGTACTTC. Amino acids: CSAWASVYEQYF.

The chain has TRBV20-1 and TRBJ2-7, with 8 nucleotides matching TRBD2. V dropped 6 bases and J dropped 2; count of bases not matched to a gene: 9. Germline CDR1 is DFQATT and CDR2 is SNEGSKA (reference sequence). This CDR3 spans 14 amino acids. The CDR3 region has the DNA TGCAGTGCCCCTGGGGTCGGGAGGGCCTACGAGCAGTACTTC. Its translation: CSAPGVGRAYEQYF.

This clonotype has ten or more counts. The J gene is TRBJ2-1, the V gene TRBV7-9; D assignment may be TRBD1 or TRBD2 (6 bases each). Germline CDR1 reads SEHNR; CDR2 reads FQNEAQ (reference sequence). The V end lost 5 bases, the J end lost 2 bases, and 13 bases lay between the germline ends. CDR3 length: 15 residues. The CDR3 DNA reads TGTGCCAGCAGCATCCTAGGGGGGACCTACAATGAGCAGTTCTTC. Amino acid sequence: CASSILGGTYNEQFF.

In this sample, this clonotype turned up a few times. The rearrangement links TRBV30 to TRBJ1-4, with D uncertain. Germline CDR1 and CDR2: GTSNPN and SVGIG (reference sequence). This CDR3 has 10 amino acids. V was pared by 8 bases and J by 5 bases, with 6 bases between. The CDR3 sequence is CAGRNEKLFF. CDR3 in DNA: TGTGCCGGGCGGAATGAAAAACTGTTTTTT.

This chain uses TRBV12-3 or TRBV12-4 with TRBJ2-1; 8 bases map to TRBD1. The V gene end was trimmed by 3 bases and the J gene end by 3 bases; junction bases not matched to a gene: 4. The CDR3 sequence is 15 residues long. CDR3 protein: CASSFGQGRYNEQFF. The CDR3 nucleotides are TGTGCCAGCAGTTTCGGACAGGGCCGCTACAATGAGCAGTTCTTC.

This clonotype was seen only a few times. V gene TRBV7-2 combines with J gene TRBJ2-7; 14 bases match TRBD2. Germline loops: CDR1 SGHTA, CDR2 FQGNSA. V was pared by 1 base and J by 5 bases, with 1 base of the junction left unmatched. The CDR3 covers 15 residues. The chain's CDR3 is CASSLGLAGGDEQYF. In DNA form, the CDR3 reads TGTGCCAGCAGCTTAGGACTAGCGGGAGGGGACGAGCAGTACTTC.

This clonotype has more than one count but fewer than ten. The chain recombines TRBV12-3 or TRBV12-4 with TRBJ2-1, with TRBD1 as a possible D gene (6 bases). The CDR3 is 16 amino acids. Trimming shortened V by 4 bases and J by 8 bases, and 21 bases separated the two germline ends. The CDR3 nucleotides are TGTGCCAGCAGTTCCAGTGGGGCTAGCAGGGGCTATGAGCAGTTCTTC. Protein product: CASSSSGASRGYEQFF.

V is TRBV29-1 and J is TRBJ2-2, with D tentatively TRBD1 (5 bases). The germline CDR1 and CDR2 sequences are SQVTM and ANQGSEA. V lost 4 bases and J 0 bases, leaving 6 bases between the germline ends. The CDR3 loop spans 13 amino acids. The DNA for the CDR3 is TGCAGCGTTGGACAGACGAACACCGGGGAGCTGTTTTTT. This codes for CSVGQTNTGELFF.

This clonotype was detected many times. This chain joins TRBV10-2 and TRBJ2-1, with 8 bases fitting TRBD2. CDR3 length equals 14 residues. Germline values: CDR1 WSHSY, CDR2 SAAADI. The ends lost 5 bases at V and 3 bases at J; junction bases unmatched: 3. CDR3 region: CASSSAGVYNEQFF. The CDR3 DNA is TGCGCCAGCAGTTCAGCGGGAGTCTACAATGAGCAGTTCTTC.

The chain uses TRBV5-1 and TRBJ2-1; D uncertain. Germline CDR1 reads SGHRS; CDR2 reads YFSETQ. V lost 4 bases and J lost 3, with 14 bases in between. The CDR3 totals 15 residues. Here the CDR3 reads CASSTDLNLYNEQFF. In nucleotides, the CDR3 is TGCGCCAGCAGCACGGACCTCAATCTCTACAATGAGCAGTTCTTC.

This clonotype was recorded a few times. The V gene is TRBV5-6, the J gene TRBJ2-5, with TRBD1 as a possible D gene (8 bases). The CDR3 totals 15 residues. Trimming left V 0 bases short and J 4 bases short, with 13 bases between. Germline lookup yields CDR1 SGHDT and CDR2 YYEEEE. The CDR3 sequence: CASSLVQGGRETQYF. The CDR3 nucleotides read TGTGCCAGCAGCTTGGTACAGGGGGGGAGAGAGACCCAGTACTTC.

V usage is TRBV9 and J usage is TRBJ2-5; TRBD2 aligns across 10 bases. Germline trimming cut 2 bases from V and 7 bases from J; bases unmatched to any gene: 5. Germline CDR1 SGDLS, CDR2 YYNGEE. This CDR3 has 14 amino acids. The CDR3 DNA reads TGTGCCAGCAGCGTCGGGACTAGCGACCCGACCCAGTACTTC. Its translation is CASSVGTSDPTQYF.

V gene TRBV20-1 combines with J gene TRBJ2-1; 12 positions match TRBD2. Germline V gene lookup returns CDR1 DFQATT and CDR2 SNEGSKA (reference sequence). Trimming cost V 5 bases and J 2 bases; bases outside gene matches: 4. CDR3 length equals 15 residues. CDR3 sequence: CSALRTSGAYNEQFF. In DNA form, the CDR3 reads TGCAGTGCTCTCCGGACTAGCGGGGCCTACAATGAGCAGTTCTTC.

The chain employs TRBV20-1 and TRBJ1-1; D uncertain. The CDR3 is 13 amino acids. From germline, CDR1 is DFQATT and CDR2 SNEGSKA (reference sequence). V was cut by 6 bases and J by 4 bases, with 15 bases left in between. CDR3 amino acids: CSAGGLGGTEAFF. DNA for the CDR3: TGCAGTGCGGGTGGGTTAGGCGGCACTGAAGCTTTCTTT.

This chain joins TRBV7-2 and TRBJ1-5, with D perhaps TRBD1 (5 bases). V gave up 10 bases and J gave up 3 bases, with 19 bases separating them. The V gene's germline CDR1 is SGHTA and CDR2 FQGNSA. The length of the CDR3 is 15 residues. The CDR3 here is CAIPGGELDNQPQHF. The CDR3 DNA follows: TGTGCCATCCCCGGGGGGGAGTTGGACAATCAGCCCCAGCATTTT.